This T cell receptor beta chain was captured by sequencing in a study of beta chain features in type 1 diabetes. Central memory, naive, regulatory and stem cell-like memory CD4+ cells were sorted by CD45RO/CCR7/CD25/CD127/CD95/CD27. Over 95% purity was reached by all sorted populations. Comment on this clone: Antigen specificity is unknown.

Per germline, CDR1 MGHRA and CDR2 YSYEKL. The CDR3 length is 17 residues. J was trimmed by 1 base and V by 0 bases; bases with no gene match: 8. Expressed TCRB transcripts were sequenced, since all the RNA that had been isolated was reverse transcribed. Clones were read by immunoSEQ multiplex PCR, and TCRdb kept only the in-frame ones, dropping some. The table has approximately 170,000 clones, 7.8% seen once; the top ten hold about 1%. Whole-study results and caveats: The similarity of naive, central memory and Treg TCRB repertoires appeared greater among patients than among healthy donors. People with Type 1 diabetes carried modestly yet significantly shorter TCRB CDR3s in all four CD4+ subsets. Because the template was cDNA, high-expressing cells might be over-represented.

V gene TRBV4-1 combines with J gene TRBJ2-7; 8 bases align to TRBD1. Source material: central memory CD4+ T cells from blood. This TCR came from a woman aged 35 to 49 with type 1 diabetes. The CDR3 here is CASSQEPGTGSSYEQYF. In DNA, the CDR3 is TGCGCCAGCAGCCAAGAGCCCGGGACAGGTAGTTCCTACGAGCAGTACTTC.